This TCR beta chain stems from a study of cytomegalovirus exposure and HLA in healthy donors. Primers: 60 Vbeta forward and 13 Jbeta reverse. The protocol was immunoSEQ multiplex PCR, while the TCRdb copy is restricted to in-frame clones and leaves out a portion. Found here are about 130,000 clones; the top ten clones hold roughly 2%. This CDR3 spans 15 amino acids. Germline CDR1 and CDR2: MGHRA and YSYEKL. After removal of 4 bases from V and 3 bases from J, the junction contained 8 bases not matched to a gene. The sequenced sample consisted of PBMCs. This receptor was obtained from a woman aged 55-69 years in good health and CMV-seronegative. The chain employs TRBV4-1 and TRBJ2-7; 8 nucleotides agree with TRBD1. CDR3 sequence reads: CASSPGQGPNYEQYF. The CDR3, as DNA: TGCGCCAGCAGCCCAGGACAGGGCCCCAACTACGAGCAGTACTTC.